The TCR beta chain described here comes from a study of blood T cells in healthy people across ages. Study-wide points: Estimates based on one million T cells were treated as lower bounds.

CDR3 length: 17 amino acids. Germline lookup yields CDR1 MNHNS and CDR2 SASEGT. Combining a sample-barcoded 5' primer with a J-beta primer mix, a second PCR ran for roughly 6 to 11 cycles. A single record per CDR3 protein comes from TCRdb applying MiXCR to the 5' RACE reads. The table includes 1.5 million to 2 million distinct CDR3 sequences, under 30% detected once. A remark on this clonotype: Its antigen is as yet unknown. At one end, the junction sequence differs from germline, possibly due to a read error.

Investigators took about 9.4 milliliters of peripheral blood from every donor. The rearrangement joins TRBV6-1 to TRBJ2-1; D is uncertain. The origin of this receptor is a woman in her twenties or thirties in good health. Sequencing was done on a sample of blood. Here the CDR3 reads CAGSPRRRRRSDNEQFF. The CDR3, as DNA: TGTGCCGGCAGCCCTCGCCGCCGGCGTCGTTCGGACAATGAGCAGTTCTTC.